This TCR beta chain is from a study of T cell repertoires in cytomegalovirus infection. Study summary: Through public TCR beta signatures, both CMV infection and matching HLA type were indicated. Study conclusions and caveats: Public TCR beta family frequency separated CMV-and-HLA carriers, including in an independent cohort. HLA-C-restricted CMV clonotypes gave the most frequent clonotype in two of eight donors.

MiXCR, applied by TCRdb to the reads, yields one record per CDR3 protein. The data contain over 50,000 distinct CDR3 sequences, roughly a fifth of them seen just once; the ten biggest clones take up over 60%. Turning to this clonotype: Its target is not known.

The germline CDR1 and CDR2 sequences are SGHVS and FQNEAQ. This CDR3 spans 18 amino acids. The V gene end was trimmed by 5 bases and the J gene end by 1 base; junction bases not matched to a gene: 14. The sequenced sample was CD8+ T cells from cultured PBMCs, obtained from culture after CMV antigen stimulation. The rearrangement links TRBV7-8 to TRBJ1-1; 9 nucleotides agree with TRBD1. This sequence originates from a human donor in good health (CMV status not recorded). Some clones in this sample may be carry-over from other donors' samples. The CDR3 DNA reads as TGTGCCAGCAGCCCCTATAGAGGGACAGGGCTCAGGAACACTGAAGCTTTCTTT. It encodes CASSPYRGTGLRNTEAFF.